This entry lists 12 T cell receptor beta chains sequenced from one sample in a study of T cell changes during pregnancy in multiple sclerosis. The protocol was immunoSEQ multiplex PCR, while the TCRdb copy is restricted to in-frame clones and leaves out a portion. The sample carries roughly 100,000 clones, under 95% recorded once. The material was peripheral blood, obtained after pregnancy. The receptors derive from a female donor with multiple sclerosis, enrolled in a pregnancy study.

The chain couples TRBV19 to TRBJ1-5; no clear D. The CDR3 extends over 13 amino acids. V was shortened by 10 bases and J by 3 bases, with 13 bases between the two germline ends. Germline CDR1 LNHDA, CDR2 SQIVND (reference sequence). CDR3 coding DNA: TGTGCCACCAGCCGGGTCCACAATCAGCCCCAGCATTTT. Amino acids: CATSRVHNQPQHF.

This chain joins TRBV28 and TRBJ2-1, with 11 bases aligning to TRBD2. V shed 6 bases and J 9 bases; nucleotides not matched to a gene: 10. The CDR3 totals 15 residues. Germline V gives CDR1 MDHEN, CDR2 SYDVKM. CDR3 sequence reads: CASSPLAGAGSEQFF. The CDR3 coding sequence is TGTGCCAGCAGCCCACTAGCGGGAGCTGGCAGTGAGCAGTTCTTC.

The chain couples TRBV5-1 to TRBJ2-1; TRBD2 might be the D (5 bases). Deletions cut 5 bases from V and 4 bases from J, with 13 bases between. CDR3 length: 14 amino acids. Germline values: CDR1 SGHRS, CDR2 YFSETQ. The CDR3 coding sequence is TGCGCCAGCAGGCATAATTGGACTTACAATGAGCAGTTCTTC. Its translation is CASRHNWTYNEQFF.

V and J are TRBV25-1 and TRBJ1-1; TRBD1 aligns across 7 bases. The trim removed 8 bases at V and 9 bases at J, leaving 6 bases unmatched. The V gene's germline CDR1 is MGHDK and CDR2 SYGVNS. The CDR3 has 11 amino acids. CDR3 coding DNA: TGTGCCAGCGGTCTGACAGGGAAAGCTTTCTTT. The encoded protein is CASGLTGKAFF.

The rearrangement joins TRBV29-1 to TRBJ2-1; tentatively, D is TRBD2 (6 bases). Germline values: CDR1 SQVTM, CDR2 ANQGSEA. The CDR3 contains 12 residues. The CDR3 bases are TGCACGACCCACAGCGGGTACAATGAGCAGTTCTTC. Translated, it gives CTTHSGYNEQFF.

The J gene is TRBJ2-1, the V gene TRBV7-9, with 7 bases that match TRBD2. The CDR3 runs 14 residues. Looked up from germline, CDR1 is SEHNR and CDR2 is FQNEAQ (reference sequence). With 0 bases clipped from V and 8 bases from J, the junction kept 4 bases outside the gene matches. The CDR3 reads CASSLAPSGHEQFF. The CDR3 nucleotides read TGTGCCAGCAGCTTAGCACCTAGCGGCCATGAGCAGTTCTTC.

This chain links TRBV6-1 with TRBJ2-7; the D is unclear. Trimming cost V 1 base and J 4 bases, with 5 bases left between them. Germline V gene data show CDR1 as MNHNS and CDR2 as SASEGT. The CDR3 spans 12 residues. The CDR3 region is CASSEGSYEQYF. In DNA form, the CDR3 reads TGTGCCAGCAGTGAAGGGAGTTACGAGCAGTACTTC.

The count of this clone is one. This chain connects TRBV9 to TRBJ1-1; D call uncertain. Trimming left V 1 base short and J 4 bases short, with 11 bases between. Germline CDR1 and CDR2: SGDLS and YYNGEE. This CDR3 region has 14 residues. The CDR3 nucleotides read TGTGCCAGCAGCGTATACAGCCTAAGCACTGAAGCTTTCTTT. It yields the protein CASSVYSLSTEAFF.

The chain links TRBV4-2 to TRBJ2-7; D is unclear. CDR1 is LGHNA, CDR2 YNFKEQ, per germline. The ends were cut back, 0 bases at V and 2 bases at J, with 11 bases in the middle. The CDR3 length is 15 residues. The DNA for the CDR3 is TGTGCCAGCAGCCAAGACTATCAAGAACCCTACGAGCAGTACTTC. This gives the protein CASSQDYQEPYEQYF.

J is TRBJ2-2 and V is TRBV7-3, with TRBD2 matching 8 bases. This CDR3 contains 18 residues. V dropped 1 base and J dropped 1; count of bases not matched to a gene: 8. In germline, CDR1 is SGHTA, CDR2 FQGTGA. CDR3: CASSLNNKAGGNTGELFF. The CDR3 DNA is TGTGCCAGCAGCTTAAATAACAAGGCGGGAGGGAACACCGGGGAGCTGTTTTTT.

V is TRBV5-5 and J is TRBJ2-7; D not resolved. Trimming cost V 2 bases and J 2 bases, with 8 bases left between them. Germline V gene lookup returns CDR1 SGHKS and CDR2 YYEKEE (reference sequence). The CDR3 runs 13 residues. This chain's CDR3 is CASSFAAAYEQYF. The DNA for the CDR3 is TGTGCCAGCAGCTTCGCGGCAGCCTACGAGCAGTACTTC.

This chain links TRBV9 with TRBJ2-2, with 7 bases lining up with TRBD1. The CDR3 loop spans 17 amino acids. Per the germline V gene, CDR1 is SGDLS and CDR2 is YYNGEE. V lost 5 bases and J lost 0; bases outside the gene matches: 10. This CDR3 reads CASSPTGKGANTGELFF. CDR3 coding DNA: TGTGCCAGCAGTCCGACAGGGAAGGGCGCGAACACCGGGGAGCTGTTTTTT. The variable domain in full, completed from reference TRBV9 and TRBJ2-2, reads DSGVTQTPKHLITATGQRVTLRCSPRSGDLSVYWYQQSLDQGLQFLIQYYNGEERAKGNILERFSAQQFPDLHSELNLSSLELGDSALYFCASSPTGKGANTGELFFGEGSRLTVL.